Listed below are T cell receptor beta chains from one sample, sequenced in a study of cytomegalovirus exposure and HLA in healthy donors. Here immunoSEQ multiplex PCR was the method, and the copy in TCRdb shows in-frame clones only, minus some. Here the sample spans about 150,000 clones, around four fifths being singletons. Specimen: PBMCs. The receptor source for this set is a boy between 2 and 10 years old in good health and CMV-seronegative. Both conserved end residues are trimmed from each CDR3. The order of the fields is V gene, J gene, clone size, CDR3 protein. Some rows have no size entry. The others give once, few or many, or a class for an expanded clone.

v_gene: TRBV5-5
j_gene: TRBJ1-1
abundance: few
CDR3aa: ASSQDSTGEDTEAF

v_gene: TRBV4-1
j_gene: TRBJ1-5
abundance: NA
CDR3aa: ASSPGQPGPPQH

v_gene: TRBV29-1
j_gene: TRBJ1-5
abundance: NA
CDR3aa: SVIDGGGNQPQH

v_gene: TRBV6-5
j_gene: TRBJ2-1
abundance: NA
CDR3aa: ASRTTGMGYNEQF

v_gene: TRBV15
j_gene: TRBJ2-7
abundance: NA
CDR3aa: ATSRGDSGGYEQY

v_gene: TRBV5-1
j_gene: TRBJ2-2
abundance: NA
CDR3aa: ASSRWERGYTGELF

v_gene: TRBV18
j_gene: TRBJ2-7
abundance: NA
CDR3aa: ASSPGSGNEQY

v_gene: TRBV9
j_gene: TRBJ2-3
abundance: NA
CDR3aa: ASSVSAGDRTDTQY

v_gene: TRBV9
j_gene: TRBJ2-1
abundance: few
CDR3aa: ASSSSGSPYNEQF

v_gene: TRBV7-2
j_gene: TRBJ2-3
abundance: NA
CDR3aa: ASSLRGLAGYTDTQY

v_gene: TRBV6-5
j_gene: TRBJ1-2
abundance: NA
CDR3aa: ASSSIQDNYGYT

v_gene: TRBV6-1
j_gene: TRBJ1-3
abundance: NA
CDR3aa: ASKVSAGVGNTIY

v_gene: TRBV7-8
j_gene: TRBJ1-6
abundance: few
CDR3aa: ASSLGISGTLNSPLH

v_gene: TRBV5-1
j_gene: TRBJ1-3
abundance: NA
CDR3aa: ASSRDSSGNTIY

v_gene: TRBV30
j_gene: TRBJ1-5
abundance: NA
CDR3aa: AWSPGTSNQPQH

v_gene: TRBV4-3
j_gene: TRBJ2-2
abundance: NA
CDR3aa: ASSQVTGTSAGELF

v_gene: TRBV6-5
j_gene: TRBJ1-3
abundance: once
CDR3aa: ASSHRGNSGNTIY

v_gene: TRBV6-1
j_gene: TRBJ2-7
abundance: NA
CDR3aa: ASSRGQGYEQY

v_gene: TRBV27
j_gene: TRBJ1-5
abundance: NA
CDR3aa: ASSLLSPDQPQH

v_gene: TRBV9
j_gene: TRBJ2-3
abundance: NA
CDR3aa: ASSVSGRALDTQY

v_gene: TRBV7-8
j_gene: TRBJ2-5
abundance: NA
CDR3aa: ASSYATGQETQY

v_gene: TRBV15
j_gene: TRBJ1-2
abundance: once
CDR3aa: ATSRDQDGYT

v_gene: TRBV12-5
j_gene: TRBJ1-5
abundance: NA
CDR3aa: ASGLVLGQGADYSNQPQH

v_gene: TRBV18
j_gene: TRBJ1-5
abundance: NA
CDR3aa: ASSNGQNQPQH

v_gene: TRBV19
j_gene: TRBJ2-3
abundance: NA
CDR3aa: ASSLGTSGRRDTQY

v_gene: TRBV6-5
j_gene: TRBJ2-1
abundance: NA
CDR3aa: ASSQPGTAYNEQF

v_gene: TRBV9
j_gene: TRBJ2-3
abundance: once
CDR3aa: ASGGQGATDTQY

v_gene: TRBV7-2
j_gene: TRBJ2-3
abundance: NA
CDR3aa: ASSPGLATDTQY

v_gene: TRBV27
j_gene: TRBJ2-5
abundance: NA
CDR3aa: ASSRPGRQTQY

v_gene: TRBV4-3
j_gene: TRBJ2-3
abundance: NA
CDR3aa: ASSQRGGQDTQY

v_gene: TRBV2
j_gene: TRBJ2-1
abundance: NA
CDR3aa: ASSQRTSGRSEQF

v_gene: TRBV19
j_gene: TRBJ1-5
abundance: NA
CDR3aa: ASSISSGTGFNQPQH

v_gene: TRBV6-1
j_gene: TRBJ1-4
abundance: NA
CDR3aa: ASSATGGTGKKLF

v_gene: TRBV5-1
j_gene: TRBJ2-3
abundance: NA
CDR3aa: ASSLWTSGSSDTQY

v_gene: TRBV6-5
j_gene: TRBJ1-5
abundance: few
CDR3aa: ASSQGFGNQPQH

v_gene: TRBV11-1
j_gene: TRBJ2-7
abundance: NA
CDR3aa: ASSLGAGSYEQY

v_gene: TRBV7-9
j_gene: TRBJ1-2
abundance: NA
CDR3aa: ASSDVRTGDNYGYT

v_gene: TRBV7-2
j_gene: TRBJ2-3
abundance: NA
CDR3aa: ASSAPGLAGTDTQY

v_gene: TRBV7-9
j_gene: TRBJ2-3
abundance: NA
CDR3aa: ASSLDGGGTDTQY

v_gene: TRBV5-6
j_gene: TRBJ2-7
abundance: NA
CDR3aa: ASSSLPVNEQY

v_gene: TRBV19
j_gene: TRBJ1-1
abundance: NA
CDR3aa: AAKTGRGTEAF

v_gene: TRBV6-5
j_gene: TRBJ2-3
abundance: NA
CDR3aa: ASSSTTSGTDTQY

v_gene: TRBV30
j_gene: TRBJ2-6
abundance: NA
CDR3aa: AWSGTSSGANVLT

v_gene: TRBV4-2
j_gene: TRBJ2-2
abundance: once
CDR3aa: ASSLARRTSGRAVNTGELF

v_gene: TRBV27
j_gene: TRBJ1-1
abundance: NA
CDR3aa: ASGSSLNTEAF

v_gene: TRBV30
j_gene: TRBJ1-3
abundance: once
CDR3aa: AWSDLDWLGNTIY

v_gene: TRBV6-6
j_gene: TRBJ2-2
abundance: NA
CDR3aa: ASSDVGLQTGELF

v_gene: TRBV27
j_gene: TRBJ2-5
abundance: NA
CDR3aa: ASSLGRREETQY

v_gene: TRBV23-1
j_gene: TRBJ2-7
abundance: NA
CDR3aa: ASSQSKAWGREQY

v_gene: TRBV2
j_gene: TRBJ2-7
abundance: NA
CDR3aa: ASSRLPGFEQY

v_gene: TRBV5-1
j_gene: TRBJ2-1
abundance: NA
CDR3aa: ASSLVRGLHNEQF

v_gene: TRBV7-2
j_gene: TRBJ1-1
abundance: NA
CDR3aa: ASSLLPLTEAF

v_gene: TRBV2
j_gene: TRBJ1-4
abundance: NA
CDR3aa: ASSGQASNEKLF

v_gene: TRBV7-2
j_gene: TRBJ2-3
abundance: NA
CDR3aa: ASSFIDSGAQTQY

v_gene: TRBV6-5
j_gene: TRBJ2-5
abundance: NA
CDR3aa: ASSYSTGQETQY